A selection of T cell receptor beta chains follows, all from one sample in a study of shared clonotypes between healthy human individuals. Using immunoSEQ multiplex PCR, the repertoire was profiled, and TCRdb retains in-frame clones only, with some absent. The profile shows about 2 million clones, less than 95% of them singletons. Material for sequencing was naive CD8+ T cells sorted from blood. These receptors originate from a man aged 18 to 29 in good health. Each CDR3 is given with its conserved first and last residue. A D gene is named only where the DNA matches it firmly. Clone size is shown for a subset of rows, as once, few, many or a class of expanded clone.

>few|.|TRBJ2-2|TRBV19
CASSSYTGELFF
TGTGCCAGTTCATCTTACACCGGGGAGCTGTTTTTT
>.|TRBD1|TRBJ2-1|TRBV30
CAWDRGHEQFF
TGTGCCTGGGACAGGGGCCATGAGCAGTTCTTC
>.|.|TRBJ1-1|TRBV7-9
CASSLVWSDTEAFF
TGTGCCAGCAGCCTAGTGTGGTCGGACACTGAAGCTTTCTTT
>.|.|TRBJ2-3|TRBV4-1
CASSQAPFTDTQYF
TGCGCCAGCAGCCAAGCCCCTTTCACAGATACGCAGTATTTT
>once|.|TRBJ2-2|TRBV5-4
CASSLAFRGLTGELFF
TGTGCCAGCAGCTTGGCCTTCCGGGGGCTCACCGGGGAGCTGTTTTTT
>.|TRBD1|TRBJ2-7|TRBV5-4
CASTDDRDSSYEQYF
TGTGCCAGCACCGATGACAGGGATAGCTCCTACGAGCAGTACTTC
>.|.|TRBJ2-3|TRBV7-9
CASSFNPDTQYF
TGTGCCAGCAGTTTTAATCCAGATACGCAGTATTTT
>.|TRBD1|TRBJ1-3|TRBV13
CASSLAGGPGNTIYF
TGTGCCAGCAGCTTAGCAGGGGGCCCTGGAAACACCATATATTTT
>.|.|TRBJ2-1|TRBV2
CASVHDGSSYNEQFF
TGTGCCAGCGTTCACGACGGAAGCTCCTACAATGAGCAGTTCTTC
>.|.|TRBJ1-2|TRBV5-5
CASSLDGSYGYTF
TGTGCCAGCAGCTTGGATGGTAGCTATGGCTACACCTTC
>.|TRBD1|TRBJ1-1|TRBV7-2
CASSLSGQGGNTEAFF
TGTGCCAGCAGCTTAAGCGGACAGGGTGGGAACACTGAAGCTTTCTTT
>.|TRBD1|TRBJ1-1|TRBV6-5
CASSRQGLGTEAFF
TGTGCCAGCAGTCGACAGGGGTTGGGCACTGAAGCTTTCTTT
>.|TRBD1|TRBJ1-2|TRBV5-1
CASSPGTGLHGYTF
TGCGCCAGCAGCCCCGGGACAGGGCTGCATGGCTACACCTTC
>.|TRBD1|TRBJ2-5|TRBV9
CASSVATGGRETQYF
TGTGCCAGCAGCGTAGCTACAGGGGGCAGGGAGACCCAGTACTTC
>.|.|TRBJ2-7|TRBV4-1
CASSLKRAASYEQYF
TGCGCCAGCAGTCTTAAGCGGGCAGCCTCCTACGAGCAGTACTTC
>.|.|TRBJ2-7|TRBV13
CASSQGAYEQYF
TGTGCCAGCAGCCAAGGGGCTTACGAGCAGTACTTC
>.|.|TRBJ2-7|TRBV27
CASSSRDITYEQYF
TGTGCCAGCAGTTCAAGGGACATCACCTACGAGCAGTACTTC
>.|.|TRBJ2-1|TRBV7-9
CASSLVWGSYNEQFF
TGTGCCAGCAGCTTGGTATGGGGCTCCTACAATGAGCAGTTCTTC
>once|.|TRBJ1-4|TRBV9
CASSVGGGNNEKLFF
TGTGCCAGCAGCGTAGGCGGTGGGAATAATGAAAAACTGTTTTTT
>.|.|TRBJ2-7|TRBV7-9
CASSPHPSSYEQYF
TGTGCCAGCAGCCCTCACCCGAGCTCCTACGAGCAGTACTTC
>.|TRBD1|TRBJ1-2|TRBV4-1
CASSQEPGQVYGYTF
TGCGCCAGCAGCCAAGAACCGGGACAGGTTTATGGCTACACCTTC
>.|TRBD1|TRBJ2-7|TRBV7-8
CASSSPGQGTYEQYF
TGTGCCAGCAGCTCGCCGGGACAGGGAACCTACGAGCAGTACTTC
>once|TRBD2|TRBJ2-7|TRBV9
CASSAGLPYEQYF
TGTGCCAGCAGCGCGGGACTACCCTACGAGCAGTACTTC
>.|TRBD2|TRBJ2-7|TRBV5-6
CASSLALAGYEQYF
TGTGCCAGCAGCTTGGCCCTAGCGGGATACGAGCAGTACTTC
>.|.|TRBJ1-6|TRBV7-9
CASSMNSYNSPLHF
TGTGCCAGCAGCATGAACTCCTATAATTCACCCCTCCACTTT
>.|.|TRBJ2-2|TRBV6-4
CASSESTTNTGELFF
TGTGCCAGCAGTGAATCCACGACGAACACCGGGGAGCTGTTTTTT
>.|.|TRBJ1-1|TRBV15
CATSRTDGAGTEAFF
TGTGCCACCAGCAGAACCGATGGAGCGGGCACTGAAGCTTTCTTT
>.|.|TRBJ2-1|TRBV2
CASSEYASLYSYNEQFF
TGTGCCAGCAGTGAATACGCATCCTTATACTCCTACAATGAGCAGTTCTTC
>.|.|TRBJ2-1|TRBV4-1
CASSQVAASYNEQFF
TGCGCCAGCAGCCAAGTGGCGGCCTCCTACAATGAGCAGTTCTTC
>.|TRBD1|TRBJ1-4|TRBV7-2
CAGSTGTGGEKLFF
TGTGCCGGAAGTACCGGGACAGGGGGCGAAAAACTGTTTTTT
>.|.|TRBJ2-7|TRBV18
CASSPALAYEQYF
TGTGCCAGCTCACCGGCCCTAGCCTACGAGCAGTACTTC
>.|TRBD2|TRBJ2-7|TRBV6-1
CASSEELAGVYEQYF
TGTGCCAGCAGTGAAGAACTAGCGGGAGTATACGAGCAGTACTTC
>.|.|TRBJ2-7|TRBV15
CATSKSRDLYEQYF
TGTGCCACCAGCAAAAGTAGGGACTTGTACGAGCAGTACTTC
>.|.|TRBJ2-7|TRBV7-9
CASSLAPAYEQYF
TGTGCCAGCAGCCTTGCGCCGGCCTACGAGCAGTACTTC
>.|.|TRBJ2-5|TRBV5-4
CASSPRWGQETQYF
TGTGCCAGCAGCCCGCGATGGGGACAAGAGACCCAGTACTTC
>.|.|TRBJ2-7|TRBV7-9
CASSHTGNYEQYF
TGTGCCAGCAGTCATACAGGGAACTACGAGCAGTACTTC
>.|.|TRBJ1-6|TRBV28
CASRETESNSPLHF
TGTGCCAGCAGAGAGACAGAAAGTAATTCACCCCTCCACTTT
>.|.|TRBJ1-4|TRBV5-1
CASSIGRGLNEKLFF
TGCGCCAGCAGCATCGGACGGGGCCTTAATGAAAAACTGTTTTTT
>.|.|TRBJ2-5|TRBV4-1
CASSHTDSETQYF
TGCGCCAGCAGCCACACAGATTCCGAGACCCAGTACTTC
>.|.|TRBJ2-4|TRBV27
CASSLSWGGLNIQYF
TGTGCCAGCAGTTTATCCTGGGGGGGCCTTAACATTCAGTACTTC
>.|TRBD1|TRBJ2-5|TRBV7-9
CASSLNEGALGETQYF
TGTGCCAGCAGCTTAAACGAGGGGGCGCTAGGGGAGACCCAGTACTTC
>.|.|TRBJ2-6|TRBV11-2
CASSLVAGGDSGANVLTF
TGTGCCAGCAGCTTAGTGGCAGGAGGGGATTCTGGGGCCAACGTCCTGACTTTC
>.|TRBD2|TRBJ2-2|TRBV4-1
CASSPWTSGAGELFF
TGCGCCAGCAGCCCTTGGACTAGCGGGGCCGGGGAGCTGTTTTTT
>few|TRBD1|TRBJ1-1|TRBV27
CASSNSGQGLGIYTEAFF
TGTGCCAGCAGCAACTCCGGACAGGGGCTTGGTATTTACACTGAAGCTTTCTTT
>.|.|TRBJ2-7|TRBV7-9
CASSSQPEPYEQYF
TGTGCCAGCAGCTCCCAACCTGAACCCTACGAGCAGTACTTC
>.|.|TRBJ1-3|TRBV6-1
CASSELPGFSGNTIYF
TGTGCCAGCAGTGAGCTCCCAGGGTTCTCTGGAAACACCATATATTTT
>.|TRBD1|TRBJ1-2|TRBV11-2
CASREPGQTYGYTF
TGTGCCAGCAGAGAACCGGGACAGACCTATGGCTACACCTTC
>.|TRBD2|TRBJ2-3|TRBV18
CASSLSGGGTDTQYF
TGTGCCAGCTCACTTAGCGGGGGGGGCACAGATACGCAGTATTTT
>.|TRBD1|TRBJ2-7|TRBV5-8
CASSPTGTGAYEQYF
TGTGCCAGCAGCCCCACCGGGACAGGGGCCTACGAGCAGTACTTC
>.|.|TRBJ1-1|TRBV4-1
CASSQAGSSRRVTEAFF
TGCGCCAGCAGCCAAGCGGGGTCCTCTCGGCGGGTCACTGAAGCTTTCTTT